This TCR beta chain was sequenced in a study of shared clonotypes between healthy human individuals (dated by TCRdb to between 2020 and 2021). Regarding the complete study: A few men and two women, aged 18 to 49 years, made up the cohort. To increase sequencing depth and limit assay-specific biases, TCR repertoire library preparation and sequencing were carried out by different laboratories using diverse techniques. For each donor, three plates each were used for CD4 naive and CD4 memory, two plates were used for CD8 naive, and one plate was used for CD8 memory. Between about 0.94 and 10 billion PBMCs per donor were obtained by leukapheresis. The study deeply sequenced blood TCR repertoires of several healthy adults to estimate repertoire size and the extent of clonotype sharing between individuals.

Using the deep immunoSEQ assay, multiplex PCR amplified TCR CDR3 regions from genomic DNA. For each cell subset, the extracted genomic DNA was distributed evenly across all wells of several immunoSEQ 96-well plates, and each plate served as one replicate. For sorted subsets, roughly 200 ng of genomic DNA, equivalent to 25,000 to 35,000 T cell genomes, went into each replicate PCR. The purified libraries were quantified using a Qubit 3.0 fluorometer, sized with a Bioanalyzer 2100, and then quantified again using the KAPA Library Quantification kit. Each immunoSEQ 96-well plate was sequenced on its own single-read 150-cycle Illumina NextSeq 550 flow cell. From the authors' description of their analysis: Because the immunoSEQ output held only junctional sequences and lacked quality scores, the filtering could not match the filtering applied to full-length reads. Sequences were annotated with PyIR, a Python wrapper for IgBLAST v1.9, and V/J genes and CDR3 were assigned using IMGT germline references. Reads with weak V/J assignments (E-value above 1e-6), missing CDR3, stop codons, out-of-frame junctions, or ambiguous translated residues were removed. V3J clonotypes were defined as sequences sharing an identical inferred V gene, J gene, and CDR3 amino acid sequence. Percentage overlap between repertoires was calculated by dividing the number of shared unique clonotypes by the size of the smaller repertoire. RTK rarefaction, the Chao1 estimator, and Recon v2.1 estimates of unobserved clonotypes were used to assess repertoire richness. For all TCRbeta clonotypes obtained by the gDNA method from four donors, generation probabilities were computed with OLGA. This is the immuneACCESS table as TCRdb keeps it, with only in-frame sequences that have V and J called. A part of the clones is gone; compared with another copy, unresolved V genes explain less than half, and the rest is unexplained. V, J and clone size reflect that table, while D and trimming were determined from the DNA. A total of roughly 850,000 clones appear in this sample, 90% to 98% of them only once. The ten largest clones add up to around 0.25% of the sample.

For the CD8 naive samples, CD45RO-negative cells were positively selected for CCR7, yielding a CD45RA+CCR7+ population from which TemRA cells were excluded. Healthy HIV-negative adults with no recently reported acute infections or vaccinations were included as donors. All donors were Caucasian adults living in Nashville, Tennessee, USA. After blood collection by leukapheresis, PBMCs were isolated using Ficoll-Histopaque density gradient centrifugation and then cryopreserved in the vapor phase of liquid nitrogen. Analytical flow cytometry was used to check the purity and quantity of every magnetically sorted T cell population. Each sorted fraction had its genomic DNA isolated and then quantified by UV absorbance on a Nanodrop 2000c. The germline V gene sets CDR1 to SQVTM and CDR2 to ANQGSEA. The CDR3 starts with the cysteine, ends with the phenylalanine, and has 17 residues. The only DNA kept is the CDR3, 51 bases in frame from the first base. After removal of 3 bases from V and 6 bases from J, the junction retains 10 bases not matched to a gene.

What the authors observed across the whole study: Rarefaction of sorted-subset datasets indicated incomplete sequencing despite the large sequencing depth. Sampling was restricted to blood, and TCR repertoires in tissue are likely to differ from TCR repertoires in blood. Pairwise subsampling indicated that sequencing depth was expected to affect the degree of clonotype sharing among donors. The genetic and exposure-history diversity represented was limited by the small number of donors. Larger estimated clonotype richness was generally found for naive subsets than for memory subsets. About 5% of naive CD4, approximately 3.7% of naive CD8, about 2.4% of memory CD4, and about 0.4% of memory CD8 clonotypes were shared across a few donors. Clonotypes shared by all four sorted-subset donors showed higher generation probabilities than non-shared clonotypes.

A note on this clone: No cognate antigen has been identified for it. Per-nucleotide qualities are absent, and no much larger clonotype sits a single base away.

The TCR comes from a man younger than 45 in good health. Sequencing was done on a sample of naive CD8+ T cells sorted from blood. What this sample's cell subset or site label stands for: CD45RA+CCR7+. The sequence joins TRBV29-1 to TRBJ2-2; 13 of the junction bases match TRBD2. CDR3 protein: CSVEARTSGRVPGELFF. Here is the DNA: TGCAGCGTTGAGGCTAGGACTAGCGGGAGAGTACCCGGGGAGCTGTTTTTT.